Listed here are 24 T cell receptor beta chains from one sample, sequenced in a study of T-cell memory formation after mild COVID-19. TCRdb ran MiXCR on the 5' RACE reads and lists one entry per CDR3 protein. The sample shows a few hundred thousand distinct CDR3 sequences, roughly 20% of them seen only once. Sequencing was carried out using PBMCs or a T cell subset sorted from them (not recorded which). These receptors all stem from an adult woman who had mild COVID-19 (a few samples of this study predate the infection). Cell type and time point are not known.

V and J are TRBV7-9 and TRBJ1-4; D not resolved. Germline assignment: CDR1 SEHNR and CDR2 FQNEAQ (reference sequence). Deletions cut 5 bases from V and 4 bases from J, with 11 bases between. The CDR3 has 14 residues. The CDR3 coding sequence is TGTGCCAGCAGCCAGTCGACAAGTAATGAAAAACTGTTTTTT. Translation gives CASSQSTSNEKLFF.

The sample holds a few counts of this clonotype. The chain is built from TRBV6-2 or TRBV6-3 and TRBJ1-2, with D possibly matching TRBD1 (5 bases). Trimming stripped 7 bases from V and 1 base from J, with 16 bases between. The CDR3 runs 15 residues. Germline CDR1 reads MNHEY; CDR2 reads SVGEGT. DNA for the CDR3: TGTGCCAGCAAACTCCTGCCGGGACGTAACTATGGCTACACCTTC. This gives the protein CASKLLPGRNYGYTF.

This clonotype was detected only a few times. The chain joins TRBV12-3 or TRBV12-4 to TRBJ2-5; TRBD2 matches at 8 bases. This CDR3 is 15 amino acids long. V was clipped by 6 bases and J by 4 bases; unmatched bases: 10. This CDR3 is CASSLIGGGGETQYF. The DNA for the CDR3 is TGTGCCAGCAGCCTCATCGGGGGGGGAGGAGAGACCCAGTACTTC.

This chain connects TRBV10-3 to TRBJ2-1; D remains ambiguous. Trimming removed 4 bases at V and 1 base at J, with 20 bases between. Per the germline V gene, CDR1 is ENHRY and CDR2 is SYGVKD. The CDR3 spans 18 residues. The CDR3 region is CAISGDTESIKSYNEQFF. In DNA form, the CDR3 reads TGTGCCATCAGTGGCGATACAGAAAGCATAAAATCCTACAATGAGCAGTTCTTC.

The chain is built from TRBV2 and TRBJ2-5, with D uncertain. CDR1 is SNHLY and CDR2 is FYNNEI in the germline V gene. V gave up 1 base and J gave up 2 bases, with 5 bases separating them. The CDR3 has 13 amino acids. As DNA, the CDR3 is TGTGCCAGCAGTGAAGAACAGCAAGAGACCCAGTACTTC. Translation gives CASSEEQQETQYF.

The chain couples TRBV12-3 or TRBV12-4 to TRBJ2-1; 9 bases are a match to TRBD2. The CDR3 length is 13 residues. V lost 7 bases and J lost 10; bases outside the gene matches: 8. The CDR3 nucleotides are TGTGCCAGCAAGAAGCGGGAGGTGGGGGAGCAGTTCTTC. Translation: CASKKREVGEQFF.

This clonotype was detected only a few times. V gene TRBV12-3 or TRBV12-4 combines with J gene TRBJ1-2; D is unresolved. The CDR3 loop spans 14 amino acids. Trimming removed 6 bases at V and 5 bases at J, with 16 bases between. The CDR3 region is CASSSRRLGYGYTF. In DNA form, the CDR3 reads TGTGCCAGCAGCTCCCGGCGATTAGGGTATGGCTACACCTTC.

This clonotype was found a few times. This chain connects TRBV24-1 to TRBJ2-3; TRBD1 agrees at 9 bases. V lost 12 bases to trimming and J lost 0 bases; unmatched junction nucleotides: 3. CDR1 is KGHDR, CDR2 SFDVKD, per germline. CDR3 length: 13 amino acids. CDR3 nucleotides: TGTGCCGCCGGGACAGGGAGCACAGATACGCAGTATTTT. It encodes CAAGTGSTDTQYF.

This clonotype was detected only a few times. This rearrangement joins TRBV6-5 to TRBJ2-1, with TRBD1 identical over 9 bases. From germline, CDR1 is MNHEY and CDR2 SVGAGI. The CDR3 consists of 18 residues. V was clipped by 2 bases and J by 1 base; unmatched bases: 9. For the CDR3, the DNA is TGTGCCAGCAGTTACACCCCGGGACAGGGTCTTTCCTACAATGAGCAGTTCTTC. Protein product: CASSYTPGQGLSYNEQFF.

This clonotype was seen at least ten times. V is TRBV3-1 and J is TRBJ1-3, with D uncertain. The CDR3 totals 16 residues. From germline, CDR1 is LGHDT and CDR2 YNNKEL (reference sequence). V dropped 0 bases and J dropped 0 bases, with 9 bases sitting between them. Here the CDR3 reads CASSQDMASSGNTIYF. CDR3 DNA: TGTGCCAGCAGCCAAGACATGGCTTCCTCTGGAAACACCATATATTTT.

This clonotype was detected a few times. In nucleotides, the CDR3 is TGTGCCAGCGGATATACCGGGAGCACTGAAGCTTTCTTT. Translation gives CASGYTGSTEAFF. J is TRBJ1-1 and V is TRBV12-3 or TRBV12-4, with no clear D. This CDR3 is built from 13 residues. V dropped 8 bases and J dropped 4 bases, with 14 bases sitting between them.

This clonotype was picked up a small number of times. The rearrangement joins TRBV15 to TRBJ2-4; either TRBD1 or TRBD2 may fit D (5 bases each). V lost 5 bases and J 8 bases, leaving 13 bases between the germline ends. CDR3 length: 13 amino acids. Germline assignment: CDR1 LNHNV and CDR2 YYDKDF (reference sequence). The CDR3 nucleotides are TGTGCCACCAGCTTTCGGGACCCAGACATTCAGTACTTC. This encodes CATSFRDPDIQYF.

This clonotype was observed a handful of times. The V gene is TRBV7-2, the J gene TRBJ2-2, with 8 bases aligning to TRBD2. The CDR3 runs 16 residues. Germline loops: CDR1 SGHTA, CDR2 FQGNSA. V trimming: 1 base; J trimming: 7 bases; junction bases outside the gene matches: 8. The CDR3, as DNA: TGTGCCAGCAGCTTAGTTGGACTAGCTTCAGGCGGGGAGCTGTTTTTT. Amino acids: CASSLVGLASGGELFF.

This clonotype was counted only a few times. This chain connects TRBV25-1 to TRBJ1-1; no firm D call. Trimming left V 1 base short and J 2 bases short, with 8 bases between. The CDR3 length is 14 residues. Germline V gene data show CDR1 as MGHDK and CDR2 as SYGVNS. In nucleotides, the CDR3 is TGTGCCAGCAGTGAATCGGGAGGTAACACTGAAGCTTTCTTT. Residues: CASSESGGNTEAFF.

This clonotype has more than one count but fewer than ten. V gene TRBV20-1 combines with J gene TRBJ2-1; unclear D gene. The V end lost 3 bases, the J end lost 7 bases, and 10 bases lay between the germline ends. The CDR3 spans 12 residues. Germline V gives CDR1 DFQATT, CDR2 SNEGSKA (reference sequence). For the CDR3, the DNA is TGCAGTGCTAGTGATACCTTGAATGAGCAGTTCTTC. Its protein product is CSASDTLNEQFF.

The table lists this clonotype with a few counts. This sequence joins TRBV4-2 and TRBJ2-1; D is undetermined. V shed 1 base and J shed 7 bases, with 14 bases lying between them. In germline, CDR1 is LGHNA, CDR2 YNFKEQ. The CDR3 loop spans 15 amino acids. DNA of the CDR3: TGTGCCAGCAGCCAAGTCGTGGCTACTTTTAATGAGCAGTTCTTC. It specifies CASSQVVATFNEQFF.

This clonotype has a handful of counts. The chain joins TRBV20-1 to TRBJ2-3; perhaps TRBD1 as D (6 bases). V was pared by 6 bases and J by 9 bases, with 16 bases between. The CDR3 consists of 12 residues. Per germline, CDR1 DFQATT and CDR2 SNEGSKA (reference sequence). CDR3 nucleotide sequence: TGCAGTGCCACCCGTAGACAGGCGACGCAGTATTTT. Translating gives CSATRRQATQYF.

This clonotype has only a few counts. This chain uses TRBV2 with TRBJ1-2; 8 bases map to TRBD1. The J segment lost 11 bases and the V segment lost 6 bases, leaving 11 bases of the junction unmatched. This CDR3 has 13 residues. Germline V lookup: CDR1 SNHLY, CDR2 FYNNEI. The CDR3 loop reads CASRGTRTGTYTF. CDR3 bases: TGTGCCAGCAGGGGAACTAGGACAGGGACGTACACCTTC.

This clonotype was seen repeatedly, ten times or more. V and J are TRBV20-1 and TRBJ1-5, with D perhaps matching TRBD1 (5 bases). The CDR3 extends over 14 amino acids. The V and J ends lost 3 bases and 2 bases respectively, with 11 bases between them. The germline gives CDR1 DFQATT, CDR2 SNEGSKA (reference sequence). The CDR3 sequence is CSARGLGGNQPQHF. As DNA, the CDR3 is TGCAGTGCTAGGGGCCTAGGGGGCAATCAGCCCCAGCATTTT.

This rearrangement joins TRBV9 to TRBJ1-5; tentative D call: TRBD1 (6 bases). V lost 0 bases and J lost 5, with 12 bases in between. Germline assignment: CDR1 SGDLS and CDR2 YYNGEE. The CDR3 is 15 residues long. CDR3 sequence: CASSVEGGRDQPQHF. The CDR3 DNA reads TGTGCCAGCAGCGTAGAGGGGGGGCGCGATCAGCCCCAGCATTTT.

CDR3 sequence reads: CAIKGTGVYEQYF. Written as DNA, the CDR3 is TGTGCCATCAAGGGGACAGGGGTCTACGAGCAGTACTTC. The V and J genes are TRBV10-3 and TRBJ2-7, with 10 bases that match TRBD1. Germline CDR1 ENHRY, CDR2 SYGVKD. With 7 bases clipped from V and 3 bases from J, the junction kept 3 bases outside the gene matches. The CDR3 is made up of 13 amino acids.

The chain is built from TRBV20-1 and TRBJ2-1; D is undetermined. This CDR3 has 15 amino acids. Germline V gene sequence: CDR1 DFQATT, CDR2 SNEGSKA (reference sequence). Trimming took off 7 bases at V and 0 bases at J, with 16 bases between the two ends. The CDR3 DNA sequence: TGCAGTGTACCCGGCCTCCGACACTCCTACAATGAGCAGTTCTTC. The encoded protein is CSVPGLRHSYNEQFF.

V is TRBV6-5 and J is TRBJ2-3; the match to TRBD2 covers 9 bases. CDR1 is MNHEY and CDR2 is SVGAGI in the germline V gene. After removal of 8 bases from V and 2 bases from J, the junction contained 8 bases not matched to a gene. The CDR3 extends over 15 amino acids. CDR3 DNA: TGTGCCAGCTCCCCGCAGCGGGGGGACACAGATACGCAGTATTTT. Protein: CASSPQRGDTDTQYF.

This clonotype was seen a handful of times. V usage is TRBV27 and J usage is TRBJ2-2; D possibly corresponds to TRBD2 (6 bases). The CDR3 is made up of 17 amino acids. Trimming cost V 6 bases and J 4 bases, with 21 bases left between them. Germline V CDR1 and CDR2: MNHEY, SMNVEV (reference sequence). The CDR3 DNA follows: TGTGCCAGCAGCCAACTAAATGGGGGGTGGAGCACCGGGGAGCTGTTTTTT. It specifies CASSQLNGGWSTGELFF.